Described below is a single T cell receptor beta chain sequence and its context. The clone's antigen remains unknown. Qualities for individual bases were not recorded, and no much larger clone is one base off. This sample was taken from a study of blood T cells in healthy people across ages (dated by TCRdb to the mid-2010s). General notes on the study: Template switching captured roughly one uniquely barcoded TCR beta cDNA molecule per two T cells in model experiments. Age-related changes in TCR beta repertoire diversity were measured in the study by deep sequencing normalized with unique cDNA molecular identifiers. The donors were divided into four age groups: young (average approximately 16 years), middle-aged (about 39), aged (about 62) and long-lived (roughly 86). Two additional independent replicas of 1 million unique cDNA reads from the same blood draw were analyzed for two donors (one aged 18 to 29 and one aged 80 or older).

The donors were roughly 38 Caucasian individuals from Russia, aged roughly 6 to 100 years, who were systemically healthy. Each donor gave approximately 9.4 milliliters of peripheral blood, drawn into EDTA-treated Vacutainer tubes. PBMCs were isolated by Ficoll-Paque density-gradient centrifugation, with at least 6.5 million obtained per sample. Total RNA, at least 6 micrograms per sample, was extracted from PBMCs with Trizol reagent. Naive CD45RAhigh/CD27high T cell percentages were measured by flow cytometry on a PBMC aliquot from every donor. The germline ends are 14 bases apart after V is trimmed by 5 bases and J by 7 bases. The CDR3 runs 13 residues from the cysteine to the phenylalanine. Just CDR3 DNA is preserved here, 39 bases in frame from base 1. The germline V gene (reference sequence) yields SEHNR for CDR1 and FQNEAQ for CDR2. Library preparation employed 5' RACE. Sequencing was carried out with an Illumina HiSeq 2500. A second PCR of roughly 7 to 12 cycles was performed with a sample-barcoded 5' primer and a J-beta primer mix. A template-switch 5' adaptor carrying 12 random nucleotides introduced a unique molecular identifier onto each TCR beta cDNA molecule. Each sample yielded at least 3 million CDR3-containing paired-end reads. First-strand cDNA synthesis was performed from all RNA using the Mint cDNA synthesis kit, with priming by a TRBC-specific oligonucleotide. Following uracil-DNA glycosylase treatment, a first 18-cycle PCR with universal primers M1SS and BC2_uni_R was performed on all cDNA. The original pipeline was this. Each sample was normalized by randomly selecting 1 million high-quality reads, each carrying a distinct molecular identifier. Instead of being binned into consensus sequences, reads that shared molecular identifiers were thrown out. MiTCR, set to a Q25 quality threshold and the strictest error-elimination algorithm, was used for CDR3 identification, clonotype clustering and error correction. A nonparametric unseen species model using Euler transformation provided a lower-bound estimate of total TCR beta diversity. Using fastp trimming at Q25 and MiXCR clonotype assembly, TCRdb reanalyzed the public sequencing data and kept in-frame beta chains. Rows with one shared CDR3 protein collapse into an entry with the most common genes and DNA. The V and J calls, along with clone size, are taken from TCRdb and not from the paper's own processing. The sample profile shows around 1,000,000 distinct CDR3 sequences; approximately 26% of them were found once. The top ten clones comprise 0.75% of the sample.

On the study overall, not on this receptor specifically: Compared with the aged group, the long-lived group had more naive CD4+ T cells, fewer expanded clones and increased TCR diversity, a pattern suggesting age selection. As age increased, observed TCR beta diversity per million T cells dropped in a roughly linear way, and a significant reduction was already evident by age 40. Because donor CMV infection status was unknown, age-related changes in expanded clonotypes were potentially confounded. Observed TCR beta diversity correlated strongly with the percentage of naive T cells measured by flow cytometry. Bulk unsorted PBMC profiling prevented conclusive comparison of naive and antigen-experienced compartments. Estimates of total diversity from one million sequenced T cells were regarded as lower bounds and underestimates.

These same data were also listed under a study on T cells of mothers and their children. The second source states: The donors were nine systemically healthy Caucasian individuals, made up of three mothers and their six children. cDNA synthesis consumed the entire amount of extracted RNA, loaded at approximately 1.6 ug RNA in each 15 ul reaction. In the second PCR, the M1S primer added sample barcodes and 2-4 random nucleotides. Over 8.5 million TCR beta CDR3 reads were obtained for each mother, and millions of reads were obtained for each child. Thymic selection similarly shapes TCR recombination output in related and unrelated pairs, with minor effect from inherited differences. Normalized repertoire overlap in related mother-child pairs was always slightly higher than in unrelated mother-child pairs, but the difference was never significant. With a sensitivity of approximately 96 clones per million clonotypes, no persistent microchimeric T cell clones were detected. The study used deep NGS to compare TCR beta repertoires of mothers and children, seeking features distinguishing related mother-child pairs from unrelated individuals. The mean age was roughly 44 +/- 4 years for the mothers and 11 +/- 4 years for the children. After adapter ligation with NEBNext reagents, the libraries were sequenced on Illumina HiSeq 2000 with 100+100 nt paired-end reads. To prevent cross-contamination, the mother and child libraries were prepared one month apart and sequenced in separate runs. For each donor, between roughly 500,000 and 2,200,000 distinct TCR beta clonotypes were identified. Naive TCR beta clonotypes were estimated from low-frequency clonotypes matched to each donor's FACS-determined naive share, without sorting.

Material: blood. This chain is built from TRBV7-9 and TRBJ1-1, with a tentative D gene TRBD1 over 5 matching bases. The origin of this receptor is a girl aged 2 to 10 in good health. The nucleotide sequence is given as TGTGCCAGCAGCCGCACGGACGGGGGTGAAGCTTTCTTT. Its protein is CASSRTDGGEAFF.